Listed below are T cell receptor beta chains from one sample, sequenced in a study of T cells expressing NK-cell markers. Using the 5' RACE reads, TCRdb records one entry per CDR3 protein without DNA. The sample yields more than 250,000 distinct CDR3 sequences, of which the top ten take up under 0.5%. The sample was blood T cells: a sorted CD56 or NKG2C T cell subset, CD4+ or CD8+ T cells, or bulk PBMC T cells (not recorded which). These receptor sequences come from a man younger than 35 in good health. The CDR3 runs from the conserved cysteine through the conserved F or W. Each record gives: V gene, J gene, CDR3 protein.

>TRBV7-9|TRBJ2-5
CASSSRDRVNRETQYF
>TRBV5-1|TRBJ2-1
CASSSGLPSWDEQFF
>TRBV21-1|TRBJ2-2
CASSMVGELFF
>TRBV29-1|TRBJ2-7
CSVVRSKYEQYF
>TRBV10-3|TRBJ2-1
CATLLAGGYNEQFF
>TRBV21-1|TRBJ2-5
CASSKGHVQETQYF
>TRBV7-6|TRBJ2-4
CASSKGTGRNIQYF
>TRBV3-1|TRBJ1-1
CASSQVGGGGTEAFF
>TRBV20-1|TRBJ2-5
CSARGGAERRETQYF
>TRBV6-1|TRBJ2-6
CASGRLGANVLTF
>TRBV19|TRBJ2-4
CATRQGAAKNIQYF
>TRBV5-6|TRBJ2-1
CASSLRQGGTHNEQFF
>TRBV7-2|TRBJ2-5
CASSPRPGGQETQYF
>TRBV15|TRBJ2-1
CATSRREGTRRNNEQFF
>TRBV6-5|TRBJ1-1
CASSYPGTATTEAFF
>TRBV6-6|TRBJ2-2
CASRPRSTGELFF
>TRBV5-1|TRBJ1-4
CASSSQWGITNEKLFF
>TRBV5-1|TRBJ2-2
CASSLDLAGVGTGELFF
>TRBV29-1|TRBJ2-6
CSVRTTVVGANVLTF
>TRBV18|TRBJ2-1
CASSRSRDEQFF
>TRBV12-3/TRBV12-4|TRBJ2-7
CASSPQAVTSQYF
>TRBV7-9|TRBJ2-1
CASILSRAGVNEQFF
>TRBV27|TRBJ1-1
CASSLSPYRGRTEAFF
>TRBV4-1|TRBJ2-1
CASSQGPLAGNEQFF
>TRBV5-1|TRBJ1-6
CASRGQGMTPLHF
>TRBV24-1|TRBJ2-1
CATSDLGTGGWNEQFF
>TRBV20-1|TRBJ2-5
CSAQSTALPQYF
>TRBV29-1|TRBJ2-7
CSVGGSGGLAYEQYF
>TRBV5-1|TRBJ2-5
CASSEGQGWSQETQYF
>TRBV11-3|TRBJ2-3
CASSLDLIDQGDTQYF
>TRBV6-1|TRBJ2-7
CASRGTGRHEQYF
>TRBV7-2|TRBJ2-3
CASTRTSGSRTDTQYF
>TRBV12-3/TRBV12-4|TRBJ2-3
CASSPGLGTDTQYF
>TRBV20-1|TRBJ2-5
CSAIGRLQETQYF
>TRBV20-1|TRBJ2-7
CSATSGSPPYEQYF
>TRBV24-1|TRBJ2-1
CATAVGGEQFF
>TRBV20-1|TRBJ2-1
CSARELAGWGEQFF
>TRBV3-1|TRBJ2-2
CASSRGTSGILTAWELFF
>TRBV20-1|TRBJ2-3
CSVAPLIWGGGSTDTQYF
>TRBV9|TRBJ2-3
CASSVGQGGTDTQYF
>TRBV28|TRBJ1-6
CASRPPGSPPGSPLHF
>TRBV5-1|TRBJ2-1
CASSPLWGANEQFF
>TRBV29-1|TRBJ1-4
CSLRDRSVGLFF
>TRBV25-1|TRBJ2-1
CASTRGGTSYNEQFF
>TRBV20-1|TRBJ1-1
CSAREGGGVRNTEAFF
>TRBV5-6|TRBJ2-1
CASSTATSGEQFF
>TRBV24-1|TRBJ1-2
CATSGSHGYTF
>TRBV20-1|TRBJ1-2
CSAARQDGYTF
>TRBV7-2|TRBJ2-3
CASSRLVFDTQYF
>TRBV20-1|TRBJ2-1
CSAPGWPRDNEQFF
>TRBV6-1|TRBJ1-4
CASRTQGARNEKLFF
>TRBV25-1|TRBJ2-1
CASSPIKQGSPKLGGRVNEQFF
>TRBV3-1|TRBJ2-4
CASSQEPDRVDIQYF
>TRBV20-1|TRBJ2-1
CSATPGQRNEQFF
>TRBV18|TRBJ1-1
CASSHGGLTEAFF
>TRBV29-1|TRBJ2-7
CSVIRQPNSYEQYF
>TRBV20-1|TRBJ2-7
CSARRGRGDEQYF
>TRBV5-1|TRBJ2-5
CASSPGGTRETQYF
>TRBV6-5|TRBJ1-3
CASSYSPLSGNTIYF